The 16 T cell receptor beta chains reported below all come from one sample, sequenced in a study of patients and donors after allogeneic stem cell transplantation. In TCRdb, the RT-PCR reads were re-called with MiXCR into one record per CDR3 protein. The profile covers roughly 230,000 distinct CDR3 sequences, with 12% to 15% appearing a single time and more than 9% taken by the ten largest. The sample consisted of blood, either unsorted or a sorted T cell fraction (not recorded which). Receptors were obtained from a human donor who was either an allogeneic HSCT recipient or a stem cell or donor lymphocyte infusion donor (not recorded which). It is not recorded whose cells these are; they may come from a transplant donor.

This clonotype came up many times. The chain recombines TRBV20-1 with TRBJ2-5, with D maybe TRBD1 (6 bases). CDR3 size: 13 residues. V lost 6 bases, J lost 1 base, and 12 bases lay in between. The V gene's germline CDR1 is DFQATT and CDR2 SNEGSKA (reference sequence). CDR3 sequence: CSAGQGRQETQYF. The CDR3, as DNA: TGCAGTGCCGGGCAGGGGCGCCAAGAGACCCAGTACTTC.

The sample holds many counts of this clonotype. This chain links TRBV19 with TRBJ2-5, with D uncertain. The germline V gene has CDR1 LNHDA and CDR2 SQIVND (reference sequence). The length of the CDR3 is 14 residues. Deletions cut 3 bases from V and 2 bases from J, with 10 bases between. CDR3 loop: CASSISNLQETQYF. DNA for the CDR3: TGTGCCAGTAGTATCAGCAACCTACAAGAGACCCAGTACTTC. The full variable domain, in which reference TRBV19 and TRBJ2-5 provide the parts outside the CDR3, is DGGITQSPKYLFRKEGQNVTLSCEQNLNHDAMYWYRQDPGQGLRLIYYSQIVNDFQKGDIAEGYSVSREKKESFPLTVTSAQKNPTAFYLCASSISNLQETQYFGPGTRLLVL.

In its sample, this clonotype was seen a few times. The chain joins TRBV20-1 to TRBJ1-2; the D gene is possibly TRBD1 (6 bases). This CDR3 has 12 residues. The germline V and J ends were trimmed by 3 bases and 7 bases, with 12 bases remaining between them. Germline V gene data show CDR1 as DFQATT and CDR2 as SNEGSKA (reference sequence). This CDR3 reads CSARVQGAGYTF. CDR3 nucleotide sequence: TGCAGTGCTAGGGTACAGGGAGCTGGCTACACCTTC.

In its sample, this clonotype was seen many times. Here the CDR3 reads CASSQSGAYEQYF. CDR3 coding DNA: TGCGCCAGCAGCCAGTCTGGGGCCTACGAGCAGTACTTC. J is TRBJ2-7 and V is TRBV4-1; no clear D. V lost 3 bases, J lost 2 bases, and 8 bases lay in between. The germline CDR1 and CDR2 sequences are MGHRA and YSYEKL. The CDR3 consists of 13 residues.

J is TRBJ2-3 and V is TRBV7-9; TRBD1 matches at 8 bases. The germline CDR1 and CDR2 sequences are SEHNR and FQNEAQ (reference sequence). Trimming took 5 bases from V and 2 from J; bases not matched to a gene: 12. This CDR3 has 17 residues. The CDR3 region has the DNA TGTGCCAGCAGCCCTAAGGGGGACAGGCGAATCACAGATACGCAGTATTTT. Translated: CASSPKGDRRITDTQYF.

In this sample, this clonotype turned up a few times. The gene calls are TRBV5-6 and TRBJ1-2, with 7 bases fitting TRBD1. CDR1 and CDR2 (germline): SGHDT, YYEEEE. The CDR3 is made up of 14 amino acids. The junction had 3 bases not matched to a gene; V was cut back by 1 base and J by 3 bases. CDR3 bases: TGTGCCAGCAGCTTGCTCAGGGGGTACTATGGCTACACCTTC. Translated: CASSLLRGYYGYTF.

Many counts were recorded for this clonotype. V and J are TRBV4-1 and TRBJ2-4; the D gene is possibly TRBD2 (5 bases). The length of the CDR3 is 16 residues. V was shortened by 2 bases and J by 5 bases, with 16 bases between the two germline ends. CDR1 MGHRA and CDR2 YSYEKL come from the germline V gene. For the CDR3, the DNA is TGCGCCAGCAGCCAACAAGGGAGTAGCGCCCAAAACATTCAGTACTTC. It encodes CASSQQGSSAQNIQYF.

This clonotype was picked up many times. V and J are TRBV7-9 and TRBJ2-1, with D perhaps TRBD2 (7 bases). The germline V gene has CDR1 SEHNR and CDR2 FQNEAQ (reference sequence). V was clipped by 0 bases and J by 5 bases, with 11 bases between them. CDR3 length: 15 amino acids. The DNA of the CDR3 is TGTGCCAGCAGCTTAGCGGGGGGGCCGAACAATGAGCAGTTCTTC. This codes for CASSLAGGPNNEQFF.

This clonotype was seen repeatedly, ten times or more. The CDR3 here is CASTRQGGHNEQFF. The CDR3 DNA reads as TGCGCCAGCACTAGACAGGGGGGGCACAATGAGCAGTTCTTC. This chain links TRBV5-1 with TRBJ2-1; 9 nucleotides align to TRBD1. V dropped 6 bases and J dropped 5; count of bases not matched to a gene: 6. The CDR3 loop spans 14 amino acids. Germline CDR1 SGHRS, CDR2 YFSETQ.

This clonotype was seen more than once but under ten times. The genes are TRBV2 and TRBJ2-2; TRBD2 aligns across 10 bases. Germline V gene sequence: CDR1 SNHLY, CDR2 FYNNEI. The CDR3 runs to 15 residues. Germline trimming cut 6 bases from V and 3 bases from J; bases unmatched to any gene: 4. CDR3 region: CASRASGRHTGELFF. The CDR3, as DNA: TGTGCCAGCAGGGCTAGCGGGAGACACACCGGGGAGCTGTTTTTT.

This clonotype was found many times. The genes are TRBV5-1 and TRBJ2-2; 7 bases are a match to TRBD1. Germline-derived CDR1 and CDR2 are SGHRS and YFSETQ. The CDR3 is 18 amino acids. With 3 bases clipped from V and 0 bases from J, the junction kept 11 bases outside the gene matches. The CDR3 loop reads CASSSAPQGLSNTGELFF. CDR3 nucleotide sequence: TGCGCCAGCAGCTCCGCCCCACAGGGGCTATCGAACACCGGGGAGCTGTTTTTT. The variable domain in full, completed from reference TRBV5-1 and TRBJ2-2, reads KAGVTQTPRYLIKTRGQQVTLSCSPISGHRSVSWYQQTPGQGLQFLFEYFSETQRNKGNFPGRFSGRQFSNSRSEMNVSTLELGDSALYLCASSSAPQGLSNTGELFFGEGSRLTVL.

The CDR3 sequence: CASSPTSGGVDEQFF. The DNA of the CDR3 is TGTGCCAGCAGTCCGACTAGCGGGGGAGTGGATGAGCAGTTCTTC. This chain joins TRBV12-3 or TRBV12-4 and TRBJ2-1, with 12 bases lining up with TRBD2. There are 15 residues in the CDR3. V was clipped by 5 bases and J by 8 bases; unmatched bases: 7.

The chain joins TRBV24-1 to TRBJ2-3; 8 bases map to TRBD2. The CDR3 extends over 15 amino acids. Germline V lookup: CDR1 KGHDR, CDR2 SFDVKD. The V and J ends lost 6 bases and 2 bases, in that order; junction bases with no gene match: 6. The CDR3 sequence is CATSRRTSSTDTQYF. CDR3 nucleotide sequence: TGTGCCACCAGTAGGAGGACTAGCTCCACAGATACGCAGTATTTT.

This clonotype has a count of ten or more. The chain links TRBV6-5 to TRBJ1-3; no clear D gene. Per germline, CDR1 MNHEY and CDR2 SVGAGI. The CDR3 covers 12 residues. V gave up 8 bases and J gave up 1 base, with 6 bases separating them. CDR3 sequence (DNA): TGTGCCAGCTGGCGGTCTGGAAACACCATATATTTT. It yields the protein CASWRSGNTIYF.

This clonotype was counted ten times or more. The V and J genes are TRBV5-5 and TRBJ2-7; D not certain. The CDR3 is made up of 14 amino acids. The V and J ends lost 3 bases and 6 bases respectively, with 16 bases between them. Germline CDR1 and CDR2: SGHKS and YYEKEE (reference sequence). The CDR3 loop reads CASSSTKGPTEQYF. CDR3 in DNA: TGTGCCAGCAGCTCAACCAAAGGACCAACCGAGCAGTACTTC.

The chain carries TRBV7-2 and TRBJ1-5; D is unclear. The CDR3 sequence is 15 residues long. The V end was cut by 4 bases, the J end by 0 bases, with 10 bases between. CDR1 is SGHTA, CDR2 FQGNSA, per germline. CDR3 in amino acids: CASSSTPDSNQPQHF. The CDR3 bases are TGTGCCAGCAGCTCGACACCTGATAGCAATCAGCCCCAGCATTTT.